A single sample gave rise to the 28 T cell receptor beta chains below, sequenced in a study of T cell responses to AZD1222 COVID-19 vaccine. Profiling relied on immunoSEQ multiplex PCR, and the TCRdb table lists in-frame clones only, not all of them. Of about 48,000 clones listed, approximately 90% are singletons. The sample was peripheral blood, taken 28 days after the second AZD1222 dose. Receptor source: an adult who received the AZD1222 COVID-19 vaccine.

This chain uses TRBV6-5 with TRBJ1-5; D gene unclear. This CDR3 spans 13 amino acids. Germline V gene lookup returns CDR1 MNHEY and CDR2 SVGAGI. Trimming removed 6 bases from V and 0 bases from J, with 6 bases in between. The CDR3 loop is CASRKNSNQPQHF. Here the CDR3 DNA reads TGTGCCAGCAGGAAAAATAGCAATCAGCCCCAGCATTTT.

The gene calls are TRBV18 and TRBJ1-2; TRBD1 agrees at 8 bases. J was trimmed by 6 bases and V by 3 bases; bases with no gene match: 12. The CDR3 loop spans 16 amino acids. The germline V gene encodes CDR1 KGHSH and CDR2 LQKENI. The CDR3 region is CASSPVTQGATHGYTF. CDR3 DNA sequence: TGTGCCAGCTCACCGGTTACCCAGGGGGCGACCCATGGCTACACCTTC.

The chain joins TRBV25-1 to TRBJ2-6, with D perhaps TRBD1 (6 bases). This CDR3 region has 16 residues. Between the trimmed V and J ends, which lost 3 bases and 0 bases, there was a span of 9 bases. Germline lookup yields CDR1 MGHDK and CDR2 SYGVNS. The chain's CDR3 is CASSEGRGSGANVLTF. The CDR3 bases are TGTGCCAGCAGTGAGGGCAGGGGCTCTGGGGCCAACGTCCTGACTTTC.

The V call is TRBV19, the J call TRBJ2-3; 9 bases are shared with TRBD1. Germline values: CDR1 LNHDA, CDR2 SQIVND (reference sequence). Losses at the gene ends were 5 bases for V and 1 base for J; bases not matched to a gene: 4. The CDR3 has 15 amino acids. In nucleotides, the CDR3 is TGTGCCAGTAGTCCTCGACAGGGGGGCACAGATACGCAGTATTTT. Translating it yields CASSPRQGGTDTQYF.

This rearrangement joins TRBV18 to TRBJ2-7; a weak D match, TRBD1 (6 bases). V shed 5 bases and J shed 1 base, with 18 bases lying between them. This CDR3 spans 16 amino acids. Germline loops: CDR1 KGHSH, CDR2 LQKENI. The CDR3 protein is CASSLITGFRSYEQYF. Written as DNA, the CDR3 is TGTGCCAGCTCATTAATTACAGGGTTTCGGTCCTACGAGCAGTACTTC. Drawing the rest from reference TRBV18 and TRBJ2-7, the complete variable domain is NAGVMQNPRHLVRRRGQEARLRCSPMKGHSHVYWYRQLPEEGLKFMVYLQKENIIDESGMPKERFSAEFPKEGPSILRIQQVVRGDSAAYFCASSLITGFRSYEQYFGPGTRLTVT.

The genes are TRBV20-1 and TRBJ2-7, with D possibly being TRBD1 or TRBD2 (5 bases each). Per germline, CDR1 DFQATT and CDR2 SNEGSKA (reference sequence). The CDR3 runs to 10 residues. CDR3 nucleotide sequence: TGCGGGGTTGGGGGTTACGAGCAGTACTTC. Translated, it gives CGVGGYEQYF.

V usage is TRBV15 and J usage is TRBJ2-7, with D perhaps matching TRBD2 (5 bases). Germline assignment: CDR1 LNHNV and CDR2 YYDKDF (reference sequence). The CDR3 consists of 12 residues. The ends were cut back, 5 bases at V and 5 bases at J, with 10 bases in the middle. The CDR3 loop reads CATSGGENEQYF. DNA for the CDR3: TGTGCCACCAGCGGAGGAGAGAACGAGCAGTACTTC.

The chain couples TRBV5-8 to TRBJ1-5, with D possibly TRBD1 on 5 matching bases. Germline V gene lookup returns CDR1 SGHTS and CDR2 YDEGEE. V was pared by 4 bases and J by 1 base, with 18 bases between. The CDR3 totals 17 residues. Here the CDR3 reads CASSDEWGGYSNQPQHF. The CDR3 DNA reads as TGTGCCAGCAGCGACGAGTGGGGGGGGTACAGCAATCAGCCCCAGCATTTT.

V and J are TRBV2 and TRBJ1-5; 7 positions match TRBD1. The V gene's germline CDR1 is SNHLY and CDR2 FYNNEI. V shed 4 bases and J 6 bases; nucleotides not matched to a gene: 6. This CDR3 spans 14 amino acids. CDR3 bases: TGTGCCAGCAGTGGTCAGACAGGGTTTCAGCCCCAGCATTTT. This gives the protein CASSGQTGFQPQHF.

The chain combines TRBV6-6 with TRBJ2-7; the D call may be TRBD1 or TRBD2 (5 bases each). The V and J ends lost 0 bases and 3 bases respectively, with 12 bases between them. The CDR3 runs to 15 residues. CDR1 and CDR2 from the germline V gene are MNHNY and SVGAGI (reference sequence). The CDR3 sequence: CASSYSKRGDYEQYF. In DNA, the CDR3 is TGTGCCAGCAGTTACTCGAAGCGAGGGGACTACGAGCAGTACTTC.

V gene TRBV9 combines with J gene TRBJ1-6, with 7 bases that match TRBD1. The CDR3 has 18 residues. With 0 bases clipped from V and 1 base from J, the junction kept 7 bases outside the gene matches. Germline CDR1 SGDLS, CDR2 YYNGEE. In DNA form, the CDR3 reads TGTGCCAGCAGCGTAGGAGGAAGACAGGGATCCTATAATTCACCCCTCCACTTT. Translated, it gives CASSVGGRQGSYNSPLHF.

The CDR3 spells CASSVAPIREQFF. CDR3 DNA sequence: TGTGCCAGCAGCGTAGCCCCCATCAGGGAGCAGTTCTTC. This rearrangement joins TRBV9 to TRBJ2-1; D uncertain. V was cut by 0 bases and J by 10 bases, with 11 bases left in between. This CDR3 region has 13 residues. CDR1 SGDLS and CDR2 YYNGEE come from the germline V gene. Full variable domain (remainder filled in from reference TRBV9 and TRBJ2-1): DSGVTQTPKHLITATGQRVTLRCSPRSGDLSVYWYQQSLDQGLQFLIQYYNGEERAKGNILERFSAQQFPDLHSELNLSSLELGDSALYFCASSVAPIREQFFGPGTRLTVL.

In its sample, this clone was seen once. The chain carries TRBV5-1 and TRBJ2-5; D is uncertain. V lost 2 bases and J lost 5, with 7 bases in between. Germline assignment: CDR1 SGHRS and CDR2 YFSETQ. This CDR3 comprises 12 residues. CDR3 amino acids: CASSLDPETQYF. The DNA for the CDR3 is TGCGCCAGCAGCTTAGATCCGGAGACCCAGTACTTC.

The chain has TRBV6-6 and TRBJ2-7; D call uncertain. Trimming pared 2 bases from V and 5 bases from J, leaving 13 bases between. CDR1 and CDR2 from the germline V gene are MNHNY and SVGAGI (reference sequence). The length of the CDR3 is 14 residues. The CDR3: CASSYGRRFHEQYF. DNA of the CDR3: TGTGCCAGCAGTTACGGTAGGCGATTCCACGAGCAGTACTTC.

CDR3 sequence: CSGADYNEQFF. The CDR3 DNA follows: TGCAGCGGGGCCGACTACAATGAGCAGTTCTTC. The genes are TRBV20-1 and TRBJ2-1; D possibly matches TRBD1 or TRBD2 (5 bases each). The CDR3 is 11 amino acids. Germline-derived CDR1 and CDR2 are DFQATT and SNEGSKA (reference sequence).

This chain connects TRBV28 to TRBJ2-2; D is ambiguous. V was shortened by 8 bases and J by 4 bases, with 14 bases between the two germline ends. The V gene's germline CDR1 is MDHEN and CDR2 SYDVKM. There are 14 residues in the CDR3. CDR3 nucleotides: TGTGCCAGCTTTTCGGAGTCCGGCACCGGGGAGCTGTTTTTT. Translating gives CASFSESGTGELFF.

The gene calls are TRBV6-4 and TRBJ2-3; TRBD2 agrees at 9 bases. CDR1 MRHNA and CDR2 SNTAGT come from the germline V gene. V trimming: 4 bases; J trimming: 4 bases; junction bases outside the gene matches: 6. This CDR3 region has 15 residues. In nucleotides, the CDR3 is TGTGCCAGCAGTGTAGCGGGAGATCCGGCAGATACGCAGTATTTT. Its translation is CASSVAGDPADTQYF.

V and J are TRBV28 and TRBJ2-2; 7 nucleotides agree with TRBD2. After removal of 10 bases from V and 2 bases from J, the junction contained 7 bases not matched to a gene. Looked up from germline, CDR1 is MDHEN and CDR2 is SYDVKM. CDR3 length: 14 residues. The CDR3 loop reads CATSGLTNTGELFF. DNA for the CDR3: TGTGCCACATCGGGACTAACTAACACCGGGGAGCTGTTTTTT.

This clone was picked up a small number of times. This rearrangement joins TRBV6-5 to TRBJ1-6; D is uncertain. The CDR3 runs to 12 residues. The V gene's germline CDR1 is MNHEY and CDR2 SVGAGI. With 6 bases removed from V and 7 bases from J, the gap between germline ends came to 7 bases. The CDR3 loop reads CASRNLNSPLHF. In nucleotides, the CDR3 is TGTGCCAGCAGAAACCTCAATTCACCCCTCCACTTT.

V gene TRBV6-1 combines with J gene TRBJ1-2, with TRBD1 matching 8 bases. With 2 bases clipped from V and 6 bases from J, the junction kept 8 bases outside the gene matches. The length of the CDR3 is 15 residues. Germline V gene lookup returns CDR1 MNHNS and CDR2 SASEGT. The CDR3 loop is CASSERDRQGDGYTF. CDR3 nucleotides: TGTGCCAGCAGTGAAAGGGACAGGCAAGGGGATGGCTACACCTTC.

This rearrangement joins TRBV5-1 to TRBJ1-6; D is unclear. Germline lookup yields CDR1 SGHRS and CDR2 YFSETQ. The CDR3 extends over 14 amino acids. Trimming removed 0 bases at V and 9 bases at J, with 10 bases between. The CDR3 loop reads CASSLGDRGSPLHF. In DNA form, the CDR3 reads TGCGCCAGCAGCTTGGGGGATCGTGGTTCACCCCTCCACTTT.

The chain is built from TRBV12-2 and TRBJ1-1; TRBD1, as called in the table, went unchecked against the DNA. TRBV12-2 is classified as a pseudogene. This CDR3 has 17 residues. The CDR3 region has the DNA TGTGCAAGTCGCTTAGCCGAGGAGGGACAGGGGATTTCTGAAGCTTTCTTT. Translated, it gives CASRLAEEGQGISEAFF.

A single count supports this clone. The genes are TRBV5-1 and TRBJ2-7; D gene uncertain. The CDR3 runs 12 residues. CDR1 and CDR2 from the germline V gene are SGHRS and YFSETQ. V was trimmed by 3 bases and J by 4 bases, leaving 8 bases between them. The CDR3 DNA reads as TGCGCCAGCAGCTCCGACCTGTACGAGCAGTACTTC. Residues: CASSSDLYEQYF.

The chain recombines TRBV6-4 with TRBJ2-2; TRBD2 aligns across 9 bases. The germline V gene encodes CDR1 MRHNA and CDR2 SNTAGT. The CDR3 runs 14 residues. The J segment lost 6 bases and the V segment lost 6 bases, leaving 5 bases of the junction unmatched. The CDR3 loop reads CASRRTSAAGELFF. The CDR3 nucleotides are TGTGCCAGCAGAAGGACTAGCGCAGCCGGGGAGCTGTTTTTT.

This clone appeared once. This chain joins TRBV9 and TRBJ2-2, with TRBD1 matching 7 bases. Germline CDR1 reads SGDLS; CDR2 reads YYNGEE. The V gene end was trimmed by 2 bases and the J gene end by 4 bases; junction bases not matched to a gene: 8. The CDR3 is 16 residues long. This CDR3 is CASSVGGQQATGELFF. In DNA, the CDR3 is TGTGCCAGCAGCGTTGGGGGACAGCAAGCCACCGGGGAGCTGTTTTTT. Together with reference TRBV9 and TRBJ2-2, the CDR3 gives the full variable domain: DSGVTQTPKHLITATGQRVTLRCSPRSGDLSVYWYQQSLDQGLQFLIQYYNGEERAKGNILERFSAQQFPDLHSELNLSSLELGDSALYFCASSVGGQQATGELFFGEGSRLTVL.

V and J are TRBV5-1 and TRBJ2-1, with TRBD2 identical over 7 bases. There are 14 residues in the CDR3. J was trimmed by 6 bases and V by 4 bases; bases with no gene match: 7. Germline assignment: CDR1 SGHRS and CDR2 YFSETQ. The CDR3: CASSLRRETNEQFF. The CDR3, as DNA: TGCGCCAGCAGCCTCCGGCGGGAGACCAATGAGCAGTTCTTC.

The chain is built from TRBV6-2 or TRBV6-3 and TRBJ2-7; no clear D gene. V was pared by 6 bases and J by 4 bases, with 10 bases between. The CDR3 is 12 amino acids. The germline V gene has CDR1 MNHEY and CDR2 SVGEGT. For the CDR3, the DNA is TGTGCCAGCAGCCACCAGCCTTACGAGCAGTACTTC. This gives the protein CASSHQPYEQYF.

The chain joins TRBV10-3 to TRBJ2-7, with D possibly TRBD2 on 5 matching bases. The V gene lost 8 bases and the J gene lost 4 bases, with 15 bases spanning the gap. Germline CDR1 and CDR2: ENHRY and SYGVKD. CDR3 length: 13 amino acids. DNA of the CDR3: TGTGCCATCTCGCTAGGAGCGGAGTACGAGCAGTACTTC. Its translation: CAISLGAEYEQYF.